This T cell receptor (beta chain) was sequenced for a study of T cells in Graves' hyperthyroidism and ophthalmopathy. About the study: Before any treatment, at initial diagnosis, peripheral blood was collected.

Germline V gene data show CDR1 as LNHNV and CDR2 as YYDKDF (reference sequence). This CDR3 region has 14 residues. V was trimmed by 0 bases and J by 3 bases, leaving 8 bases between them. Broader study findings: Ophthalmopathy was separated from stable hyperthyroidism by a 13 V-J model.

This clonotype was found many times. Its target is unknown. RNA transcripts yielded amplified TCR beta CDR3 regions. The HTBI primer set drove a first-round RT-PCR of the TCR CDR3. TCRdb ran MiXCR on the multiplex PCR reads and lists one entry per CDR3 protein. This repertoire shows 600,000 to 800,000 distinct CDR3 sequences, 35% found once; its top ten account for more than 25%. Hyperthyroidism patients were newly diagnosed, had disease duration under 2 months, and were aged 18 to 65 years. V and J are TRBV15 and TRBJ2-5; D gene uncertain. The TCR sequence derives from a middle-aged woman with Graves' hyperthyroidism. The sequencing sample was made of blood. The chain's CDR3 is CATSRDQAEETQYF. CDR3 coding DNA: TGTGCCACCAGCAGAGATCAGGCAGAAGAGACCCAGTACTTC. The full variable domain, completed using reference TRBV15 and TRBJ2-5, is DAMVIQNPRYQVTQFGKPVTLSCSQTLNHNVMYWYQQKSSQAPKLLFHYYDKDFNNEADTPDNFQSRRPNTSFCFLDIRSPGLGDTAMYLCATSRDQAEETQYFGPGTRLLVL.